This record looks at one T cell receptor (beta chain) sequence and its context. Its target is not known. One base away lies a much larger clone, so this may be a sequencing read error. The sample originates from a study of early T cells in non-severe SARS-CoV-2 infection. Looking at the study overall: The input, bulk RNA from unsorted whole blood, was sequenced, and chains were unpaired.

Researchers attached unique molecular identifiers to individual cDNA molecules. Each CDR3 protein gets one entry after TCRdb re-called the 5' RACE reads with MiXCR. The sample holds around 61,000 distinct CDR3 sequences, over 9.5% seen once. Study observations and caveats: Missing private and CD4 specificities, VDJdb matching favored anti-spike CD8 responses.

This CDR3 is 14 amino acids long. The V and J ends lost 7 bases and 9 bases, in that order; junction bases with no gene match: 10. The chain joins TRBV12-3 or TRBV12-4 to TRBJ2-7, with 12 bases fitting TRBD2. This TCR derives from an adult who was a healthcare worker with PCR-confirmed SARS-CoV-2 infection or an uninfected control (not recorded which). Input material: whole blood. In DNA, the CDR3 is TGTGCCAGCACCGCGACTAGCGGGAGCTCGGTGCAGTACTTC. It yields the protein CASTATSGSSVQYF.